These 20 T cell receptor beta chains were sequenced from one sample in a study of tumor-infiltrating lymphocytes in oesophageal squamous cell carcinoma. TCRdb called the PCR reads again in MiXCR, with one record for every CDR3 protein. The sample includes 8,500 to 14,000 distinct CDR3 sequences, approximately 60% seen only once; the top ten take around 26%. Sequencing was carried out using esophageal tumor tissue. The receptor source for this set is a male donor with esophageal squamous cell carcinoma.

The genes are TRBV7-2 and TRBJ2-3; a weak D match, TRBD2 (6 bases). Trimming cost V 1 base and J 11 bases, with 16 bases left between them. CDR3 length: 14 residues. Looked up from germline, CDR1 is SGHTA and CDR2 is FQGNSA. The CDR3 is CASSLEPGGEEQYF. For the CDR3, the DNA is TGTGCCAGCAGCTTAGAACCAGGTGGGGAGGAGCAGTATTTT.

In its sample, this clonotype is medium-sized. This chain connects TRBV11-2 to TRBJ2-6; tentatively, D is TRBD1 (5 bases). The CDR3 loop spans 16 amino acids. Germline V gives CDR1 SGHAT, CDR2 FQNNGV. V shed 3 bases and J shed 0 bases, with 9 bases lying between them. CDR3 sequence reads: CASSFRVPSGANVLTF. The CDR3 DNA sequence: TGTGCCAGCAGCTTCAGGGTACCCTCTGGGGCCAACGTCCTGACTTTC.

The CDR3 coding sequence is TGTGCCAGCAGCCCAAGGGCAGGGGCGGAAGAGACCCAGTACTTC. Its protein is CASSPRAGAEETQYF. V is TRBV7-9 and J is TRBJ2-5; D might be TRBD1 (6 bases). Germline CDR1 is SEHNR and CDR2 is FQNEAQ (reference sequence). This CDR3 region has 15 residues. V was shortened by 5 bases and J by 3 bases, with 16 bases between the two germline ends. The complete variable domain, with remaining parts taken from reference TRBV7-9 and TRBJ2-5, reads DTGVSQNPRHKITKRGQNVTFRCDPISEHNRLYWYRQTLGQGPEFLTYFQNEAQLEKSRLLSDRFSAERPKGSFSTLEIQRTEQGDSAMYLCASSPRAGAEETQYFGPGTRLLVL.

The chain uses TRBV7-2 and TRBJ2-4; a weak D match, TRBD2 (6 bases). The germline V gene encodes CDR1 SGHTA and CDR2 FQGNSA. CDR3 length equals 15 residues. Trimming took 4 bases from V and 0 from J, leaving 10 bases between them. For the CDR3, the DNA is TGTGCCAGCAGCTATGAGGGACTAGCCAAAAACATTCAGTACTTC. This encodes CASSYEGLAKNIQYF. Based on the CDR3 plus reference TRBV7-2 and TRBJ2-4, the full variable domain is GAGVSQSPSNKVTEKGKDVELRCDPISGHTALYWYRQSLGQGLEFLIYFQGNSAPDKSGLPSDRFSAERTGGSVSTLTIQRTQQEDSAVYLCASSYEGLAKNIQYFGAGTRLSVL.

The genes are TRBV12-3 or TRBV12-4 and TRBJ2-6; D is undetermined. Trimming removed 0 bases at V and 3 bases at J, with 0 bases between. The CDR3 has 13 residues. This CDR3 reads CASSLAGANVLTF. Written as DNA, the CDR3 is TGTGCCAGCAGTTTAGCTGGGGCCAACGTCCTGACTTTC.

By share of the sample, this clonotype is medium-sized. The chain joins TRBV25-1 to TRBJ2-1; D possibly uses TRBD1 or TRBD2 (5 bases each). This CDR3 comprises 18 residues. Trimming stripped 6 bases from V and 0 bases from J, with 21 bases between. Germline-derived CDR1 and CDR2 are MGHDK and SYGVNS. The CDR3 region has the DNA TGTGCCAGCAGACCAAATTTGGGACCTACCGACTCCTACAATGAGCAGTTCTTC. Encoded protein: CASRPNLGPTDSYNEQFF.

The rearrangement joins TRBV11-2 to TRBJ2-5; 12 nucleotides line up with TRBD2. The J call is doubtful: the DNA matches TRBJ2-1 better. This CDR3 has 15 amino acids. Germline CDR1 and CDR2: SGHAT and FQNNGV. The CDR3 reads CASSRRTSGTNEQFF. CDR3 coding DNA: TGTGCCAGCAGCCGCAGGACTAGCGGGACCAATGAGCAGTTCTTC.

In this sample, this clonotype turned up many times. V gene TRBV10-2 combines with J gene TRBJ2-7; 11 bases are a match to TRBD1. V lost 6 bases and J lost 7; bases outside the gene matches: 2. Germline lookup yields CDR1 WSHSY and CDR2 SAAADI. This CDR3 spans 12 amino acids. The DNA for the CDR3 is TGCGCCAGCAGGGACAGGGGGCGGGAGCAGTACTTC. Translation: CASRDRGREQYF.

The chain carries TRBV5-1 and TRBJ2-1; TRBD2 matches at 13 bases. Germline loops: CDR1 SGHRS, CDR2 YFSETQ. The V gene end was trimmed by 0 bases and the J gene end by 5 bases; junction bases not matched to a gene: 11. The CDR3 is 19 amino acids. The CDR3 nucleotides are TGCGCCAGCAGCTTGGGACAGGGGGCCGGACTAGCGGGGGACAATGAGCAGTTCTTC. This gives the protein CASSLGQGAGLAGDNEQFF.

In its sample, this clonotype was seen many times. This chain joins TRBV5-1 and TRBJ2-5; possibly TRBD1 for D (7 bases). CDR3 length: 14 amino acids. Germline V gives CDR1 SGHRS, CDR2 YFSETQ. V lost 1 base to trimming and J lost 5 bases, with 12 bases between them. CDR3 sequence: CASSLRQGGETQYF. As DNA, the CDR3 is TGCGCCAGCAGCTTGAGACAGGGAGGCGAGACCCAGTACTTC.

There are many counts of this clonotype. The gene calls are TRBV19 and TRBJ2-5; maybe TRBD1 (6 bases). The J call may not be correct, given that the DNA end is closer to TRBJ2-7. This CDR3 comprises 14 residues. Germline CDR1 LNHDA, CDR2 SQIVND (reference sequence). Here the CDR3 reads CASSKTGISYEQYF. DNA of the CDR3: TGTGCCAGTAGCAAGACAGGAATCTCCTACGAGCAGTACTTC.

The chain employs TRBV4-1 and TRBJ2-7; no clear D. With the DNA end fitting TRBJ2-1 better, the J assignment may be wrong. This CDR3 contains 12 residues. Germline CDR1 and CDR2: MGHRA and YSYEKL. The CDR3 DNA reads as TGCGCCAGCAGCCAAGAGTCGAGTGAGCAGTTCTTC. As protein: CASSQESSEQFF.

This clonotype ranks as large. This could be a read error, since a much larger clone is one nucleotide away. The rearrangement joins TRBV7-9 to TRBJ2-7; the D is unclear. CDR3 length: 15 residues. Per germline, CDR1 SEHNR and CDR2 FQNEAQ (reference sequence). Trimming removed 1 base at V and 7 bases at J, with 17 bases between. CDR3 nucleotides: TGTGCCAGCAGCTTAGATAGGAGCGTAGCCGCTGAGCAGTACTTC. Translating it yields CASSLDRSVAAEQYF.

By proportion, this clonotype is medium-sized (0.01 to 0.1%). The chain has TRBV11-2 and TRBJ2-5, with D perhaps TRBD2 (6 bases). Trimming took 6 bases from V and 0 from J, leaving 14 bases between them. Germline V lookup: CDR1 SGHAT, CDR2 FQNNGV. CDR3 length: 15 amino acids. In DNA form, the CDR3 reads TGTGCCAGCAGTAGGTTTTGGAGGGACCAAGAGACCCAGTACTTC. It yields the protein CASSRFWRDQETQYF.

In its sample, this clonotype was seen many times. CDR3 sequence (DNA): TGTGCCACTACAACTGGACGGTCTAGCAATCAGCCCCAGCATTTT. It is translated as CATTTGRSSNQPQHF. The J gene is TRBJ1-5, the V gene TRBV6-1; D gene ambiguous. CDR3 length: 15 amino acids. The ends were cut back, 10 bases at V and 0 bases at J, with 16 bases in the middle. Germline CDR1 and CDR2: MNHNS and SASEGT.

The chain joins TRBV7-2 to TRBJ2-1, with no clear D. The last part of the DNA fits TRBJ2-7 better; the J call may be wrong. CDR3 length equals 14 residues. The germline CDR1 and CDR2 sequences are SGHTA and FQGNSA. DNA of the CDR3: TGTGCCAGCAGCTTAGAACGCCCAGTAGGACAGCAGTACTTC. This codes for CASSLERPVGQQYF.

This clonotype occurred many times. This may arise from a read error, as a much more abundant clone is one base away. This rearrangement joins TRBV7-9 to TRBJ2-7; no clear D gene. CDR3 size: 14 residues. Trimming removed 3 bases at V and 7 bases at J, with 16 bases between. Germline V gene data show CDR1 as SEHNR and CDR2 as FQNEAQ (reference sequence). CDR3 residues: CASSLDGRYNEQYF. The CDR3 DNA follows: TGTGCCAGCAGCTTGGACGGACGCTACAATGAGCAGTACTTC.

This chain uses TRBV7-8 with TRBJ2-7, with 9 bases aligning to TRBD2. The CDR3 is made up of 17 amino acids. Germline V lookup: CDR1 SGHVS, CDR2 FQNEAQ. Trimming removed 3 bases from V and 9 bases from J; junction bases left unmatched: 18. The CDR3 here is CASSLETSGPSTDTQYF. CDR3 DNA: TGTGCCAGCAGCTTGGAGACTAGCGGCCCAAGCACAGATACGCAGTACTTC.

The CDR3 nucleotides are TGTGCCAGCAGTTTATCTCCAGGGATGGGCTCCTACAATGAGCAGTTCTTC. Translation gives CASSLSPGMGSYNEQFF. This chain links TRBV28 with TRBJ2-5; weak D call: TRBD1 (5 bases). The end of the DNA fits TRBJ2-1 better, so the J call may be wrong. Germline loops: CDR1 MDHEN, CDR2 SYDVKM. The CDR3 has 17 amino acids.

This chain links TRBV7-8 with TRBJ2-5; D is perhaps TRBD1 (6 bases). The last part of the DNA fits TRBJ2-7 better; the J call may be wrong. Germline CDR1 and CDR2: SGHVS and FQNEAQ. This CDR3 region has 15 residues. In DNA form, the CDR3 reads TGTGCCAGCAGCTTACAACAGGGAAGGTCCTACGAGCAGTACTTC. It yields the protein CASSLQQGRSYEQYF.